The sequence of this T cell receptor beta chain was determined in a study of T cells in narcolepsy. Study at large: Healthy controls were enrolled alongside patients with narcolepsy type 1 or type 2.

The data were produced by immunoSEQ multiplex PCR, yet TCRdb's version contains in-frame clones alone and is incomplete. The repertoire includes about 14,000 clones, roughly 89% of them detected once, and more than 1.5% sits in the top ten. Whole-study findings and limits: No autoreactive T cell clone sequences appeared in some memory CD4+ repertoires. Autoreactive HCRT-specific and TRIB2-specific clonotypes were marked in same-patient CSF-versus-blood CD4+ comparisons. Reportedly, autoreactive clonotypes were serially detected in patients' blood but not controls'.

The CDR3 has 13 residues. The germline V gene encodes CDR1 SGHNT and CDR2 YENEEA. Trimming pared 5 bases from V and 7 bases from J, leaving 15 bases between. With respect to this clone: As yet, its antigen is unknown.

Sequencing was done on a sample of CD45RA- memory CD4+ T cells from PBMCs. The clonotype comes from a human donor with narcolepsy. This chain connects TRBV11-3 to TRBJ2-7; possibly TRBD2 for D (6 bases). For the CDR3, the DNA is TGTGCCAGCAGCATGACTAGTAGCGGTGAGCAGTACTTC. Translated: CASSMTSSGEQYF. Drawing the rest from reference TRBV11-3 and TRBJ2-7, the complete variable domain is EAGVVQSPRYKIIEKKQPVAFWCNPISGHNTLYWYLQNLGQGPELLIRYENEEAVDDSQLPKDRFSAERLKGVDSTLKIQPAELGDSAVYLCASSMTSSGEQYFGPGTRLTVT.